The table lists the clone carrying this TCR beta chain with many counts. Its antigen remains unidentified. Recent vaccinations or acute infections were absent in the healthy HIV-negative adult donors. The authors ran the assay at deep level. Sorted-subset replicate PCR reactions were performed with about 200 ng DNA, corresponding to tens of thousands of T cell genomes. Here immunoSEQ multiplex PCR was the method, and the copy in TCRdb shows in-frame clones only, minus some. The table includes approximately 940,000 clones, about 80% detected once. This record belongs to a study of shared clonotypes between healthy human individuals. CDR1 SGHAT and CDR2 FQNNGV come from the germline V gene. The CDR3 covers 15 residues. The ends were cut back, 0 bases at V and 5 bases at J, with 13 bases in the middle. Findings of the study overall: Researchers sampled blood only, noting tissue repertoires likely differ.

The chain joins TRBV11-2 to TRBJ2-5, with a possible D match to TRBD2 (5 bases). The source material was memory CD4+ T cells sorted from blood. Subset here: CD45RA-negative fraction. The sequence came from a man younger than 35 in good health. CDR3 in DNA: TGTGCCAGCAGCTTAGAGAGGACGGGGTGGGAGACCCAGTACTTC. Protein: CASSLERTGWETQYF.